This TCR beta chain stems from a study of cytomegalovirus exposure and HLA in healthy donors. The PCR employed 60 Vbeta primers together with 13 Jbeta primers. Clones were sequenced by immunoSEQ multiplex PCR, and TCRdb holds only the in-frame ones, with some missing. The sample has more than 150,000 clones, roughly four fifths seen once. Study conclusions and caveats: A later analysis found TCR association rates differed by HLA locus, highest for DRB1 and lowest for HLA-C. Among the most significant clusters, several appeared linked to common viral pathogens in a later analysis. The study flagged 150 to 200 TCR beta chains as cytomegalovirus-associated. TCR beta sequences reportedly predicted most subjects' HLA-A and HLA-B alleles accurately.

Concerning this clone: The antigen remains unidentified.

The receptor's source is a woman aged 18-35 years in good health and CMV-seronegative. The specimen was PBMCs.

The CDR3 bases are TGCGCCAGCAGCCAAGAGCCGAGACAGGGGGCCTATGGCTACACCTTC. It translates to CASSQEPRQGAYGYTF. V usage is TRBV4-1 and J usage is TRBJ1-2, with 10 bases aligning to TRBD1. CDR1 MGHRA and CDR2 YSYEKL come from the germline V gene. V shed 0 bases, J shed 4 bases, and the junction held 5 bases outside the gene matches. CDR3 length: 16 residues.